Presented here are 4 T cell receptor beta chains from one specimen sequenced in a study of blood T cells in healthy people across ages. Primed by a sample-barcoded 5' primer and a J-beta primer mix, a second PCR proceeded for roughly 6 to 12 cycles. TCRdb used MiXCR to reprocess the 5' RACE reads, holding one entry per CDR3 protein. The sample lists hundreds of thousands of distinct CDR3 sequences, 29% occurring once. Sequences were obtained from blood. The receptors stem from a woman older than 75 in good health.

Concerning this clonotype: Being one base from a much bigger clone, this may be a read error. DNA for the CDR3: TGTGCCAGCAGTTTCTCATCCGGGACAGGGATTTACAATGAGCAGTACTTC. Protein product: CASSFSSGTGIYNEQYF. The chain has TRBV27 and TRBJ2-7; 9 bases fit TRBD1. The J segment lost 7 bases and the V segment lost 3 bases, leaving 16 bases of the junction unmatched. The germline V gene has CDR1 MNHEY and CDR2 SMNVEV (reference sequence). This CDR3 is 17 amino acids long.

This chain connects TRBV6-2 or TRBV6-3 to TRBJ2-7; 7 bases line up with TRBD1. Trimming cost V 10 bases and J 9 bases; bases outside gene matches: 9. CDR1 and CDR2 (germline): MNHEY, SVGEGT. CDR3 size: 11 residues. The CDR3 bases are TGTGCCAACGGTAAGGACAGGCCGCAGTACTTC. Its protein product is CANGKDRPQYF.

The J gene is TRBJ2-2, the V gene TRBV6-5; tentatively, D is TRBD1 (5 bases). Between the trimmed V and J ends, which lost 10 bases and 2 bases, there was a span of 8 bases. This CDR3 contains 12 residues. Germline CDR1 reads MNHEY; CDR2 reads SVGAGI. In nucleotides, the CDR3 is TGTGCCACCGGACAAAACACCGGGGAGCTGTTTTTT. This gives the protein CATGQNTGELFF.

This clonotype was detected only once. This chain links TRBV6-1 with TRBJ1-5; D is possibly TRBD1 (6 bases). The CDR3 loop spans 15 amino acids. V lost 6 bases to trimming and J lost 2 bases, with 14 bases between them. CDR1 is MNHNS, CDR2 SASEGT, per germline. CDR3 DNA: TGTGCCAGCAGCGCCCTGACAGGCGGCAATCAGCCCCAGCATTTT. Translation: CASSALTGGNQPQHF.